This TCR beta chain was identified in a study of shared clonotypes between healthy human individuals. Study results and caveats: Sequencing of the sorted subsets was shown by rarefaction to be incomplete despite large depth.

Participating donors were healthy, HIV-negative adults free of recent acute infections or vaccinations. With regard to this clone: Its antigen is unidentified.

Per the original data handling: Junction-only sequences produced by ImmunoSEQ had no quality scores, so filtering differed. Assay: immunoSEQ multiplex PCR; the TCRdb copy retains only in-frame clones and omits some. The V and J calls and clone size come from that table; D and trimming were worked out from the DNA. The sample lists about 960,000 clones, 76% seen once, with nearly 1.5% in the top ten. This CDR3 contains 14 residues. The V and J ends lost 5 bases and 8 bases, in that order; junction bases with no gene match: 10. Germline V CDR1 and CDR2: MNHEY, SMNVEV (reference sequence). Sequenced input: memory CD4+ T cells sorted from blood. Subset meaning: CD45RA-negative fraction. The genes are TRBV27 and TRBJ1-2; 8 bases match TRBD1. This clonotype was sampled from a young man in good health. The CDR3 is CASSLRQGTGGYTF. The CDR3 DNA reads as TGTGCCAGCAGTCTACGACAGGGGACTGGAGGCTACACCTTC.